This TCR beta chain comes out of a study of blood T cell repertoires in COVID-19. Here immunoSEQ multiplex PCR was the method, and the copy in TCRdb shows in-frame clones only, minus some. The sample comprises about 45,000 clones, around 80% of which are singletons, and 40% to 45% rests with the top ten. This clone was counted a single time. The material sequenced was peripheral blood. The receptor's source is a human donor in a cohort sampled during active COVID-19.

CDR3: CASSPPNGGVSEQFF. The CDR3 bases are TGTGCCAGCTCACCACCGAACGGGGGGGTTTCTGAGCAGTTCTTC. The chain joins TRBV18 to TRBJ2-1; 8 bases agree with TRBD2. This CDR3 comprises 15 residues. CDR1 and CDR2 (germline): KGHSH, LQKENI. V lost 0 bases to trimming and J lost 9 bases; unmatched junction nucleotides: 7. Looking up the rest from reference TRBV18 and TRBJ2-1 gives the full variable domain: NAGVMQNPRHLVRRRGQEARLRCSPMKGHSHVYWYRQLPEEGLKFMVYLQKENIIDESGMPKERFSAEFPKEGPSILRIQQVVRGDSAAYFCASSPPNGGVSEQFFGPGTRLTVL.